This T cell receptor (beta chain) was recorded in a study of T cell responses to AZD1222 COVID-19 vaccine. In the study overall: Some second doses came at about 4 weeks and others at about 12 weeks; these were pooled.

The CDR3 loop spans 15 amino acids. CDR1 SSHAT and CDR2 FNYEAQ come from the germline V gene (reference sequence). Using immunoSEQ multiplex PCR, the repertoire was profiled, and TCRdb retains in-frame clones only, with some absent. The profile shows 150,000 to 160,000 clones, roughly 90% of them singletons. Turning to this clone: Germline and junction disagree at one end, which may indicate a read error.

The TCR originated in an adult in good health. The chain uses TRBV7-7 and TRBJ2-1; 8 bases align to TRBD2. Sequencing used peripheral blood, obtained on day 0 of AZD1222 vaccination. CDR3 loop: CASSSSGGSYNEQFF. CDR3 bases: TGTGCTAGCAGCTCCAGCGGGGGTTCCTACAATGAGCAGTTCTTC.